This T cell receptor beta chain came from a study of regulatory T cells in long-lasting Graves disease. iRepertoire HTBI primers and Arm-PCR of CDR3 regions built TCR beta libraries. Using its own MiXCR run on the multiplex PCR reads, TCRdb lists one record per CDR3 protein. The sample carries 200,000 to 300,000 distinct CDR3 sequences, just over 20% recorded once. Time point: newly diagnosed GD, antithyroid drugs for less than 3 months. The TCR library was prepared using RNA isolated from PBMCs. CDR3 length equals 13 residues. The V end lost 6 bases, the J end lost 8 bases, and 14 bases lay between the germline ends. This clonotype was detected ten times or more.

Sequenced here: peripheral blood mononuclear cells (PBMCs), sampled at new diagnosis, from a patient treated with antithyroid drugs. The receptor's source is a female donor with Graves disease. The chain links TRBV12-3 or TRBV12-4 to TRBJ1-5; D perhaps matches TRBD1 (6 bases). Written as DNA, the CDR3 is TGTGCCAGCAGACGCTTCAGGGGTGAGCCCCAGCATTTT. Residues: CASRRFRGEPQHF.